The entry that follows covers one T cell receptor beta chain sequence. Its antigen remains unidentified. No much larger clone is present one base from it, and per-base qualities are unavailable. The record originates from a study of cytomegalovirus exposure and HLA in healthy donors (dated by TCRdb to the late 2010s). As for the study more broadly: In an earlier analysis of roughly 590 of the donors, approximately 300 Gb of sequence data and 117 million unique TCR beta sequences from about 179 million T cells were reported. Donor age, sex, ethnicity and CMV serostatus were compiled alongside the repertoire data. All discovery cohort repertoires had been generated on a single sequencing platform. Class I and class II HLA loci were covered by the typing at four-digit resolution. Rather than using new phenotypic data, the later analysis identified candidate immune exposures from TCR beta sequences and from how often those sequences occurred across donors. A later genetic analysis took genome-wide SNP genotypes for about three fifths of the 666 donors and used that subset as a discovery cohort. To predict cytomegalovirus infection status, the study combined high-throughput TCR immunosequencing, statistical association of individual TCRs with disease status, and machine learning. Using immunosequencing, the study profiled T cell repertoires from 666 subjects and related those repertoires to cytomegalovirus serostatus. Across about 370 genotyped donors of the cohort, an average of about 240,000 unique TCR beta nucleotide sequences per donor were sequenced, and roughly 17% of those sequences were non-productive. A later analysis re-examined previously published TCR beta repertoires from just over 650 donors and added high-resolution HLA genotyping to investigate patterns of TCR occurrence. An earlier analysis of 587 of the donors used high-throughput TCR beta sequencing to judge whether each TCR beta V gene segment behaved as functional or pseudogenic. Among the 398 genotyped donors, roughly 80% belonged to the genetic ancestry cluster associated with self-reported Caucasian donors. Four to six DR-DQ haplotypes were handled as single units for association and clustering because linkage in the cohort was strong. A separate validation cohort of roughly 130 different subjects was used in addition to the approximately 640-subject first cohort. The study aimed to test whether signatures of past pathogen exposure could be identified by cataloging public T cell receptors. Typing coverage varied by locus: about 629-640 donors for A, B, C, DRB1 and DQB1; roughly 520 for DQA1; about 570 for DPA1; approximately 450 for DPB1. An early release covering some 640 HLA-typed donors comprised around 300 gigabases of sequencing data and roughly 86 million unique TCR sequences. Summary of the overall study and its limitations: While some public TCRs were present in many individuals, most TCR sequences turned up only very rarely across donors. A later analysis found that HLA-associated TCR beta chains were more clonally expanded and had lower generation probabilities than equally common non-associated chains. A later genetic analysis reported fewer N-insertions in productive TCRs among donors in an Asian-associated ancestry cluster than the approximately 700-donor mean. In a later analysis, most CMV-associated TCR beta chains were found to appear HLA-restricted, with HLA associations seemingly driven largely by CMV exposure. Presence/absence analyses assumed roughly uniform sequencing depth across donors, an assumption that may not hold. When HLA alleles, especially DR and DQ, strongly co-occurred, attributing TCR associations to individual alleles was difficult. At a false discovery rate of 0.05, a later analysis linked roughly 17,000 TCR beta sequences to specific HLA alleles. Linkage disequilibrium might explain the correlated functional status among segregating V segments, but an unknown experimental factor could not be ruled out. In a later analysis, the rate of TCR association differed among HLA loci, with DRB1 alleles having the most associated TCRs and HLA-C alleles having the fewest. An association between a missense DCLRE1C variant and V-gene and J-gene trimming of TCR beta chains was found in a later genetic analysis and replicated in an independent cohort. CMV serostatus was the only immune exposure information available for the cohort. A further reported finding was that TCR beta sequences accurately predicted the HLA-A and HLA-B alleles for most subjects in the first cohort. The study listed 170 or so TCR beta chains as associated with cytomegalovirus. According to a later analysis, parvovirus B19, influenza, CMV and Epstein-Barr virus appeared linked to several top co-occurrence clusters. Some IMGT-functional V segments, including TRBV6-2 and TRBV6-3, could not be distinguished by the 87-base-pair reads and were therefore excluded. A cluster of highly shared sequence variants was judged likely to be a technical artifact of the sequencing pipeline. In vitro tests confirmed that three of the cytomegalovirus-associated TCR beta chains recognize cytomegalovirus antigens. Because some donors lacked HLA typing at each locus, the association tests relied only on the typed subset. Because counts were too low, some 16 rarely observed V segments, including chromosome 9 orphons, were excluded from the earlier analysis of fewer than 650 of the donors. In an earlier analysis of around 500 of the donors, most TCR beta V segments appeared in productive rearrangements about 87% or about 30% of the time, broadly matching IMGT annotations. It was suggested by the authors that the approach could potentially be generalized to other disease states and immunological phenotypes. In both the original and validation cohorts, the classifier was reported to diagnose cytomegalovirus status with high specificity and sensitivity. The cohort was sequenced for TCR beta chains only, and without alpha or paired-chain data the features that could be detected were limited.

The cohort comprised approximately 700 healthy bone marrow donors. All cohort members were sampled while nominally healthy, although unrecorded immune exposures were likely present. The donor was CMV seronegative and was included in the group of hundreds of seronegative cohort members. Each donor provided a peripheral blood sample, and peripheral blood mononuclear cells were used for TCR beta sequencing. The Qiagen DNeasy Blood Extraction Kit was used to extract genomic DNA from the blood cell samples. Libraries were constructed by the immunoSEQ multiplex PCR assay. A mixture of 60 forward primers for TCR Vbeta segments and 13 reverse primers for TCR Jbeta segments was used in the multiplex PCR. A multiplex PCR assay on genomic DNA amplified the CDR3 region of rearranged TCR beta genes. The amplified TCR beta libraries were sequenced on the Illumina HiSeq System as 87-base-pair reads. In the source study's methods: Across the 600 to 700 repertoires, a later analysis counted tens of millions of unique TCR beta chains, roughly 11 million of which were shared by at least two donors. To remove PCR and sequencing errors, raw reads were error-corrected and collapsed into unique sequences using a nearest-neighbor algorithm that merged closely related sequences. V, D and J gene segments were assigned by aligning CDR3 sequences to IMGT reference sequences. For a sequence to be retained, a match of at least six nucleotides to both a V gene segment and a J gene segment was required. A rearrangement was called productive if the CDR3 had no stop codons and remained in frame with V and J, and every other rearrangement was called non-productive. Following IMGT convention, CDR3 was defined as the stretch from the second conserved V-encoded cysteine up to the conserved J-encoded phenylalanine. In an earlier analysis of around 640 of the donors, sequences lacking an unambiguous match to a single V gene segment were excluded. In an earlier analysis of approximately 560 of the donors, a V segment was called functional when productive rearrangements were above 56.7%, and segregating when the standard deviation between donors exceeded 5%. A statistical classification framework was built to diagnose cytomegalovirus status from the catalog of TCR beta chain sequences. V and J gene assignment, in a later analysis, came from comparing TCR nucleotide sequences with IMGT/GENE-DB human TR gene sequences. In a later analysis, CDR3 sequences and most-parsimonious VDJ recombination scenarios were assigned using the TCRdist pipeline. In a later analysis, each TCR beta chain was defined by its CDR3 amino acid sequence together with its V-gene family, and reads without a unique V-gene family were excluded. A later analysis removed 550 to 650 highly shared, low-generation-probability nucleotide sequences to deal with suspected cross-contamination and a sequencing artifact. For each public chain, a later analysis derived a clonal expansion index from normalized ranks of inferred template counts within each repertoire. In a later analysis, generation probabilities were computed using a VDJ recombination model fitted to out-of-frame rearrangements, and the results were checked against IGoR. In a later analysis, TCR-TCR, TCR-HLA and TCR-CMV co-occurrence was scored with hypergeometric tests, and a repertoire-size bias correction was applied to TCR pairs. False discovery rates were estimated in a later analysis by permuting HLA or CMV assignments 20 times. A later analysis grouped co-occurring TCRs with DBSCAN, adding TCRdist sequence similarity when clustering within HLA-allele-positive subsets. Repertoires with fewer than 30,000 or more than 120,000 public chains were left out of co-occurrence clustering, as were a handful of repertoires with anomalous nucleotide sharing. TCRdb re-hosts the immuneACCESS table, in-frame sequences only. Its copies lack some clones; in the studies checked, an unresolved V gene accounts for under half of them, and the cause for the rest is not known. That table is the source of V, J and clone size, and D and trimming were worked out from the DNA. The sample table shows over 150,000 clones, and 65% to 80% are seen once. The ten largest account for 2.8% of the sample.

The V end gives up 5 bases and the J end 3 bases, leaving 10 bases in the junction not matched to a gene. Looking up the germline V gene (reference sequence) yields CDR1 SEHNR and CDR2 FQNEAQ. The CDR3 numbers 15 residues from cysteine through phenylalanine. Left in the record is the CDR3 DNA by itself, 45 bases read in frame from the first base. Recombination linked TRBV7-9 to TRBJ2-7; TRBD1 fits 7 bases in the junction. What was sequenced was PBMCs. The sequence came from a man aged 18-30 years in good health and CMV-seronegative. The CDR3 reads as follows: CASSLHGQAIYEQYF. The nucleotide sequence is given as TGTGCCAGCAGCCTACACGGACAGGCGATCTACGAGCAGTACTTC.